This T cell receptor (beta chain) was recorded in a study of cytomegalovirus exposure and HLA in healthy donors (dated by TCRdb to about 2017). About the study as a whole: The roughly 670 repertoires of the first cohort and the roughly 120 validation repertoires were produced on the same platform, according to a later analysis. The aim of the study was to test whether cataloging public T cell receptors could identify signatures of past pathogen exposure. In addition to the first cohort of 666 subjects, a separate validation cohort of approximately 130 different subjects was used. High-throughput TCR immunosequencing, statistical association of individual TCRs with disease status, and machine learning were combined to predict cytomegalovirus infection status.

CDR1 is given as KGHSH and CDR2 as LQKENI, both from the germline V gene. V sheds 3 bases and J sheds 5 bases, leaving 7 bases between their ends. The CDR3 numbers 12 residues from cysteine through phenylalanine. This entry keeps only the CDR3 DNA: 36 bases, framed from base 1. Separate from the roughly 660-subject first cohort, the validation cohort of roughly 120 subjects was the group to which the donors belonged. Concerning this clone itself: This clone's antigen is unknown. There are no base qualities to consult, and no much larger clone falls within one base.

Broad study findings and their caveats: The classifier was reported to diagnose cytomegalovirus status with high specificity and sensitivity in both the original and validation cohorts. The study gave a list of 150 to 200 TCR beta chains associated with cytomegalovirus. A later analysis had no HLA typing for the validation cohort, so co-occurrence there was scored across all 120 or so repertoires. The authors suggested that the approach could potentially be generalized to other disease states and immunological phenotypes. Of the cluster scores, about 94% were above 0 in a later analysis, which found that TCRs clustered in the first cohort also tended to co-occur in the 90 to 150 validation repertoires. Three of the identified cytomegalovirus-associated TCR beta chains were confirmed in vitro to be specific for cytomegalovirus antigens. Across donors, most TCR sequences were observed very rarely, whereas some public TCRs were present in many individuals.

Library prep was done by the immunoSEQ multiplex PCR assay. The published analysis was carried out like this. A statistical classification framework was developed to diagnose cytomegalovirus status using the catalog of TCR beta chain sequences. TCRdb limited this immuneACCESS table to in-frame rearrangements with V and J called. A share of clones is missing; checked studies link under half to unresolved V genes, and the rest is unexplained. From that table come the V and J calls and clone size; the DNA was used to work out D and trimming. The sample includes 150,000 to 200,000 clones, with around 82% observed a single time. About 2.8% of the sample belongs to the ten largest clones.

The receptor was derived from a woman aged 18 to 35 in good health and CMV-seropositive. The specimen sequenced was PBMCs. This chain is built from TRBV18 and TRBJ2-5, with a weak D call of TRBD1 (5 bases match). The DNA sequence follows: TGTGCCAGCTCACCTTACAGGGAGACCCAGTACTTC. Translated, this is CASSPYRETQYF.